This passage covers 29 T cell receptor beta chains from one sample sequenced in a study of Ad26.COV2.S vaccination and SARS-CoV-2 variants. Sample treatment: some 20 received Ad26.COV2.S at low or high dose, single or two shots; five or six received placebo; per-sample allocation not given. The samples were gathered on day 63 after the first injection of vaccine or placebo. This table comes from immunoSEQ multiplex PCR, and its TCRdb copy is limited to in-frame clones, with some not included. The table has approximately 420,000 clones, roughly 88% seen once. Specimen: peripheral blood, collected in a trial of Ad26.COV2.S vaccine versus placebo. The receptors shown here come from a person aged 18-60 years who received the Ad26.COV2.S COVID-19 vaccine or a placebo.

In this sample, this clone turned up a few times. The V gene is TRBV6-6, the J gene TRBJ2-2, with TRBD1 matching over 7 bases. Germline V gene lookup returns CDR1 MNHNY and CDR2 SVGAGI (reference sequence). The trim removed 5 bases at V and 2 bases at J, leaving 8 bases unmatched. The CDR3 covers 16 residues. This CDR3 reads CASSPPGTANTGELFF. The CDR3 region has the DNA TGTGCCAGCAGTCCCCCCGGGACAGCAAACACCGGGGAGCTGTTTTTT.

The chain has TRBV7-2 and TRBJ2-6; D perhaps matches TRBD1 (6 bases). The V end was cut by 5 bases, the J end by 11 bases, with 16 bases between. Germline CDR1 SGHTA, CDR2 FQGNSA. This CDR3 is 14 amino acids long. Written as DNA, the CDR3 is TGTGCCAGCAGCCCCCAGACAGGCAAAGACGTCCTGACTTTC. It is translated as CASSPQTGKDVLTF.

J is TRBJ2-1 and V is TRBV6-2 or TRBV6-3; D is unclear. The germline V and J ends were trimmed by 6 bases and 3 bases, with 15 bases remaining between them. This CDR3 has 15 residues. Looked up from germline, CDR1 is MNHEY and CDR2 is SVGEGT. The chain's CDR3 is CASSVRVVGYNEQFF. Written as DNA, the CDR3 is TGTGCCAGCAGCGTACGAGTGGTGGGCTACAATGAGCAGTTCTTC.

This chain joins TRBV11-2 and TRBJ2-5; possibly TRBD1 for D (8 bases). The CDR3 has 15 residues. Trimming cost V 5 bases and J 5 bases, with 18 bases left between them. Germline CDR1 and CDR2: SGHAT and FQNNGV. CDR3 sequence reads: CASSPTGGREETQYF. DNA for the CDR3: TGTGCCAGCAGCCCCACAGGGGGGCGGGAGGAGACCCAGTACTTC.

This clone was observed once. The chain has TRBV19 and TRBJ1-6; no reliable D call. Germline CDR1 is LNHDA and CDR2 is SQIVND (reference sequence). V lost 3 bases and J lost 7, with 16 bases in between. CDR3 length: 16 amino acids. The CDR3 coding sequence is TGTGCCAGTAGTATTGAAGGAGGGTCCGGCAATTCACCCCTCCACTTT. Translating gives CASSIEGGSGNSPLHF.

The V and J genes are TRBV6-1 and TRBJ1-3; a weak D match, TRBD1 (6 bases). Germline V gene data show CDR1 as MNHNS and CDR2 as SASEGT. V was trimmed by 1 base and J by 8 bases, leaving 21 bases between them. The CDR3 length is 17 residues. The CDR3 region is CASSEDPAGAIAYTIYF. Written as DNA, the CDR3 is TGTGCCAGCAGTGAAGATCCCGCAGGGGCAATAGCGTACACCATATATTTT.

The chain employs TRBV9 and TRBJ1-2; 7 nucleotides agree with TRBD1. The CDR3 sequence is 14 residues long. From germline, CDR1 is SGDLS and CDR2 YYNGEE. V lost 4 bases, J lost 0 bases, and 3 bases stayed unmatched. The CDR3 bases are TGTGCCAGCAGCCAGGGACAGTCTAACTATGGCTACACCTTC. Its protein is CASSQGQSNYGYTF.

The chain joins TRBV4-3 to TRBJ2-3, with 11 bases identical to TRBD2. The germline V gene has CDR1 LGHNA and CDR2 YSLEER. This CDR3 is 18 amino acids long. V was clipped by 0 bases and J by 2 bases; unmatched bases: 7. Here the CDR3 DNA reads TGCGCCAGCAGCCAAGATCCCCCTAGCGGGGGGTACACAGATACGCAGTATTTT. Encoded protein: CASSQDPPSGGYTDTQYF.

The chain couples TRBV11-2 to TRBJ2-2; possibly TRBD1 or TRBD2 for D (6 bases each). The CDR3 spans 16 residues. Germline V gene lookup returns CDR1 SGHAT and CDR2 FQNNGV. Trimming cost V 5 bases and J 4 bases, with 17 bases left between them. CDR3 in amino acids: CASSPDPGGFTGELFF. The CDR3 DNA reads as TGTGCCAGCAGCCCCGATCCCGGGGGCTTCACCGGGGAGCTGTTTTTT.

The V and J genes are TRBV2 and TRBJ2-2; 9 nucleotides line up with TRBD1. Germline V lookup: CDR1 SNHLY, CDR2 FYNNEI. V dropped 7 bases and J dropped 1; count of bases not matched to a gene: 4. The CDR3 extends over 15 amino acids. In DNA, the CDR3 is TGTGCCAGCACATGGGACAGGGTGAACACCGGGGAGCTGTTTTTT. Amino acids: CASTWDRVNTGELFF.

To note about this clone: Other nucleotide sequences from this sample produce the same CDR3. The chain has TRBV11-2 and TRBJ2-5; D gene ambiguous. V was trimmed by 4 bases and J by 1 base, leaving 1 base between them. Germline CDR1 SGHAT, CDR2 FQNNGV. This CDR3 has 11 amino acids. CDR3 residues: CASSSQETQYF. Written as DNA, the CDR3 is TGTGCCAGCAGCTCCCAAGAGACCCAGTACTTC.

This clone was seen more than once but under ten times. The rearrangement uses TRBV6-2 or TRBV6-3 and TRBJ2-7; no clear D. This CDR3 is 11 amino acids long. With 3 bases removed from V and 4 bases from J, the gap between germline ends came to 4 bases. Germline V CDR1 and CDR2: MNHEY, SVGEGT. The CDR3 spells CASSYQYEQYF. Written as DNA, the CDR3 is TGTGCCAGCAGTTATCAATACGAGCAGTACTTC.

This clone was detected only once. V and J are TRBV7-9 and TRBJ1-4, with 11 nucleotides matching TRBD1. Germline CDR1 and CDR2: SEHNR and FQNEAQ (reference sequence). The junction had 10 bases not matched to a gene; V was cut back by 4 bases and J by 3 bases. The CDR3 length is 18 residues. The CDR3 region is CASSSGQGAHLANEKLFF. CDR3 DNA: TGTGCCAGCAGCTCTGGACAGGGGGCGCATTTAGCTAATGAAAAACTGTTTTTT.

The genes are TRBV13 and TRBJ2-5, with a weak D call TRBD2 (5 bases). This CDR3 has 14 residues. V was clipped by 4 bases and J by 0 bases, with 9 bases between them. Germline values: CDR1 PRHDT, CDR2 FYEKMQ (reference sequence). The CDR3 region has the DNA TGTGCCAGCAGCTCCCCGGGGTACCAAGAGACCCAGTACTTC. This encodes CASSSPGYQETQYF.

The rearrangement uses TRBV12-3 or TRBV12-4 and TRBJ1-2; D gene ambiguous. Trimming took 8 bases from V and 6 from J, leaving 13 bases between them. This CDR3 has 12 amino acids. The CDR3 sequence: CASASIVHGYTF. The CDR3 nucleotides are TGTGCCAGCGCCTCAATAGTACATGGCTACACCTTC.

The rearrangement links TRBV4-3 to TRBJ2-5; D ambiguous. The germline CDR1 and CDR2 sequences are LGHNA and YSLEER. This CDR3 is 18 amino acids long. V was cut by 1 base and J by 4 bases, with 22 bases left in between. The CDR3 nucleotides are TGCGCCAGCAGCCAAGTTATGAATATTGGTGGCTGGGGAGAGACCCAGTACTTC. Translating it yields CASSQVMNIGGWGETQYF.

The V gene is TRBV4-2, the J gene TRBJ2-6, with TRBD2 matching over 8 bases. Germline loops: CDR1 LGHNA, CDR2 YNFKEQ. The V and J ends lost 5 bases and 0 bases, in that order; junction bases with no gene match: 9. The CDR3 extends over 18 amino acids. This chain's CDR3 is CASSVSAGATSGANVLTF. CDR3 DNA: TGTGCCAGCAGCGTCTCAGCGGGGGCGACCTCTGGGGCCAACGTCCTGACTTTC.

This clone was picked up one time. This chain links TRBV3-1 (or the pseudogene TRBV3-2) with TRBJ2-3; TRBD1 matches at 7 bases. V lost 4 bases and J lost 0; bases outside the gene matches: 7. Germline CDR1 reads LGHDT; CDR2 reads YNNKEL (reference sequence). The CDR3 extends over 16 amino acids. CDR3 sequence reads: CASSPSRGTSTDTQYF. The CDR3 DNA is TGTGCCAGCAGCCCCAGCAGGGGGACCAGCACAGATACGCAGTATTTT.

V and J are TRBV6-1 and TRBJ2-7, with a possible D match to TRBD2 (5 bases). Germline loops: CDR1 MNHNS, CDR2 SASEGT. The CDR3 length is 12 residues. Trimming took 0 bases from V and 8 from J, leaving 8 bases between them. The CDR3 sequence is CASSEAWEKQYF. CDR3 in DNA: TGTGCCAGCAGTGAAGCATGGGAGAAGCAGTACTTC.

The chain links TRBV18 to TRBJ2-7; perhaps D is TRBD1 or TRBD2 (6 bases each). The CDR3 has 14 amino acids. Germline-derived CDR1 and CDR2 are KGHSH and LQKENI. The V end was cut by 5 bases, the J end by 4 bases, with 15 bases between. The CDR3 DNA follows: TGTGCCAGCTCATCACGCGGGACAACTTACGAGCAGTACTTC. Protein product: CASSSRGTTYEQYF.

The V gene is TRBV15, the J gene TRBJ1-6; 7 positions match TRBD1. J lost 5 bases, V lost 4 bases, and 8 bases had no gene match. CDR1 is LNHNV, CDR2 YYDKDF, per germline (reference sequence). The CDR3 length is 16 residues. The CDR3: CATSTGQVRNNSPLHF. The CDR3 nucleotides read TGTGCCACCAGCACCGGACAGGTCCGGAATAATTCACCCCTCCACTTT.

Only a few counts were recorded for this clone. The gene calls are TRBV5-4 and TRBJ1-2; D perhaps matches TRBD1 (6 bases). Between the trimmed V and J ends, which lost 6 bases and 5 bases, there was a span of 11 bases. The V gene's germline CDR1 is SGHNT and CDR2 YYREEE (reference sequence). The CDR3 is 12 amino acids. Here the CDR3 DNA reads TGTGCCAGCAACTCACAGGGATATGGCTACACCTTC. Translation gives CASNSQGYGYTF.

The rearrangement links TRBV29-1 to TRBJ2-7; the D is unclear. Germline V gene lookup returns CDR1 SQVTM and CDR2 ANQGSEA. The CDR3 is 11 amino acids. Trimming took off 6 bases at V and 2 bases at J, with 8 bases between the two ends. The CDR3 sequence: CSVSRAYEQYF. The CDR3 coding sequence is TGCAGCGTCTCCCGGGCCTACGAGCAGTACTTC.

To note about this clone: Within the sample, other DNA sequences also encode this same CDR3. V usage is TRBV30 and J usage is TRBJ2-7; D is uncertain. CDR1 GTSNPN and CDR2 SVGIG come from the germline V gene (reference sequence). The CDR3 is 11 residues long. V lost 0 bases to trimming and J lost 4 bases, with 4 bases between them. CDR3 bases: TGTGCCTGGAGTGTAGGATACGAGCAGTACTTC. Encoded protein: CAWSVGYEQYF.

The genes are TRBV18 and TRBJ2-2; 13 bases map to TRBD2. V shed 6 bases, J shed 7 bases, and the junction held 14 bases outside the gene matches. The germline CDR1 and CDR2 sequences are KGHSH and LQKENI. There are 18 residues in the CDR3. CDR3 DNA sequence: TGTGCCAGCTCTCCGGGACTAGCGGGGCGAACATCGGGCGGGGAGCTGTTTTTT. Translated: CASSPGLAGRTSGGELFF.

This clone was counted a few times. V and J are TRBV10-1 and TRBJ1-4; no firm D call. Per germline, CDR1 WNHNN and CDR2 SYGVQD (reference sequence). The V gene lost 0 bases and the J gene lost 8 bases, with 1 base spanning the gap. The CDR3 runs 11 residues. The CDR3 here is CASSESEKLFF. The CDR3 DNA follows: TGCGCCAGCAGTGAGTCAGAAAAACTGTTTTTT.

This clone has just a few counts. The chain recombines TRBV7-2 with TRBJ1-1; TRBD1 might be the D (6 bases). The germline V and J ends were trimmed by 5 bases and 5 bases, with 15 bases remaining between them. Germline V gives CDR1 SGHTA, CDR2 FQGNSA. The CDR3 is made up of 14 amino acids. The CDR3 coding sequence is TGTGCCAGCAGCGAAGGGGGGCCAGGAACTGAAGCTTTCTTT. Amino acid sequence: CASSEGGPGTEAFF.

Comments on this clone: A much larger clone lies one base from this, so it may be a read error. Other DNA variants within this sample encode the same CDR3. The CDR3 nucleotides are TGCGCCAGCAGCCAGAGAAACACCGGGGAGCTGTTTTTT. Its protein is CASSQRNTGELFF. The rearrangement joins TRBV4-3 to TRBJ2-2; no clear D. CDR3 length equals 13 residues. The V and J ends lost 3 bases and 2 bases respectively, with 4 bases between them. Per germline, CDR1 LGHNA and CDR2 YSLEER.

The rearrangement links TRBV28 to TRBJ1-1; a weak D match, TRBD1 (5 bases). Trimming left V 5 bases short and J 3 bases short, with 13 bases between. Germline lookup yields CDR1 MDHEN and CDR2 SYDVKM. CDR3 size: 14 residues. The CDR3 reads CASSIFRDHTEAFF. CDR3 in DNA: TGTGCCAGCAGTATATTCCGGGACCACACTGAAGCTTTCTTT. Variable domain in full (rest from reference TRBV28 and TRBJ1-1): DVKVTQSSRYLVKRTGEKVFLECVQDMDHENMFWYRQDPGLGLRLIYFSYDVKMKEKGDIPEGYSVSREKKERFSLILESASTNQTSMYLCASSIFRDHTEAFFGQGTRLTVV.